The 21 T cell receptor beta chains below were found in one sample sequenced in a study of metastatic and nonmetastatic thyroid tumors. No treatment had been given to any patient before thyroid surgery. TCRdb re-called clones from the PCR reads using MiXCR. Found here are about 92,000 clones, 14% to 15% of them singletons; the top ten hold about 3.9%. Specimen: blood. These receptors originate from a female donor with papillary thyroid cancer or a benign thyroid nodule (not recorded which). Some clones in this sample may be carry-over from other donors' samples.

This clone was counted at least ten times. The chain is built from TRBV27 and TRBJ1-3; 10 bases are a match to TRBD1. The CDR3 loop spans 16 amino acids. The ends lost 6 bases at V and 0 bases at J; junction bases unmatched: 5. Per the germline V gene, CDR1 is MNHEY and CDR2 is SMNVEV (reference sequence). CDR3 in amino acids: CASRGTGASSGNTIYF. In nucleotides, the CDR3 is TGTGCCAGCAGAGGGACAGGGGCCAGCTCTGGAAACACCATATATTTT.

On this clone itself: This could be a read error, since a much larger clone is one nucleotide away. This specimen includes other DNA sequences encoding the same CDR3. This chain uses TRBV9 with TRBJ1-4; D is uncertain. Germline V gene data show CDR1 as SGDLS and CDR2 as YYNGEE. This CDR3 is 14 amino acids long. The V end lost 4 bases, the J end lost 8 bases, and 15 bases lay between the germline ends. The CDR3 reads CASSPYGSNEKLFF. The CDR3 DNA sequence: TGTGCCAGCAGCCCTTACGGGAGTAACGAAAAACTGTTTTTT.

About this clone: This may arise from a read error, as a much more abundant clone is one base away. Distinct nucleotide sequences in the sample also encode this CDR3. The chain couples TRBV5-4 to TRBJ2-1; maybe TRBD2 (5 bases). V was clipped by 4 bases and J by 9 bases, with 17 bases between them. Per germline, CDR1 SGHNT and CDR2 YYREEE (reference sequence). This CDR3 is 14 amino acids long. CDR3 DNA: TGTGCCAGCAGCGCAGGCACAGTTCGGGGTGAGCAGTTCTTC. This gives the protein CASSAGTVRGEQFF.

This clone was recorded many times. The chain couples TRBV13 to TRBJ2-7, with a possible D match to TRBD1 (5 bases). Trimming removed 5 bases at V and 2 bases at J, with 13 bases between. This CDR3 contains 14 residues. Germline CDR1 and CDR2: PRHDT and FYEKMQ (reference sequence). CDR3 region: CASSLVRAPYEQYF. The CDR3 coding sequence is TGTGCCAGCAGCCTCGTCAGGGCCCCCTACGAGCAGTACTTC.

This clone has a count of ten or more. This chain joins TRBV19 and TRBJ2-1; 8 nucleotides align to TRBD2. The V segment lost 3 bases and the J segment 9 bases; nucleotides outside the gene matches: 16. Germline lookup yields CDR1 LNHDA and CDR2 SQIVND (reference sequence). This CDR3 spans 17 amino acids. The CDR3 coding sequence is TGTGCCAGTAGTATTTCCCTTATAGACGGGGGGGCAGGTGAGCAGTTCTTC. Translated: CASSISLIDGGAGEQFF.

This clone has ten or more counts. The chain carries TRBV29-1 and TRBJ1-2, with D possibly being TRBD1 (6 bases). With 6 bases removed from V and 6 bases from J, the gap between germline ends came to 8 bases. The CDR3 is 10 residues long. CDR1 and CDR2 (germline): SQVTM, ANQGSEA. The DNA for the CDR3 is TGCAGCGTCAGACAGGATGGCTACACCTTC. It translates to CSVRQDGYTF.

A note on this clone: Being one base from a much bigger clone, this may be a read error. CDR3: CASSQGRWRGANTGELFF. The CDR3 bases are TGTGCCAGCAGCCAAGGGAGATGGCGGGGGGCGAACACCGGGGAGCTGTTTTTT. This sequence joins TRBV4-2 and TRBJ2-2; TRBD2 aligns across 8 bases. The length of the CDR3 is 18 residues. Trimming removed 1 base from V and 0 bases from J; junction bases left unmatched: 7. CDR1 LGHNA and CDR2 YNFKEQ come from the germline V gene.

The rearrangement links TRBV7-9 to TRBJ2-5; unclear D gene. Germline CDR1 and CDR2: SEHNR and FQNEAQ (reference sequence). The CDR3 is made up of 14 amino acids. Trimming removed 1 base from V and 3 bases from J, with 9 bases in between. CDR3 protein: CASSLEGYKETQYF. The CDR3 DNA is TGTGCCAGCAGCTTAGAAGGCTACAAAGAGACCCAGTACTTC.

Note on this clone: This may be a read error: a much more frequent sequence differs by one nucleotide. V and J are TRBV18 and TRBJ2-7; TRBD1 matches at 7 bases. In germline, CDR1 is KGHSH, CDR2 LQKENI. CDR3 length equals 12 residues. This chain's CDR3 is CASSRGGHEQCF. CDR3 nucleotides: TGTGCCAGCTCAAGAGGGGGCCACGAGCAGTGCTTC.

This clone turned up a few times. This rearrangement joins TRBV10-1 to TRBJ2-3; the D gene is possibly TRBD2 (5 bases). V gave up 0 bases and J gave up 9 bases, with 13 bases separating them. This CDR3 contains 14 residues. Germline loops: CDR1 WNHNN, CDR2 SYGVQD (reference sequence). CDR3 region: CASSESILSGTQYF. Here the CDR3 DNA reads TGCGCCAGCAGTGAGTCGATTCTCTCGGGGACGCAGTATTTT.

Comment on this clone: This same CDR3 is encoded by further DNA sequences in the sample. V is TRBV5-4 and J is TRBJ2-6; D uncertain. V lost 4 bases to trimming and J lost 1 base, with 15 bases between them. The CDR3 spans 17 residues. The V gene's germline CDR1 is SGHNT and CDR2 YYREEE (reference sequence). The CDR3 sequence is CASSVARRRSGANVLTF. CDR3 in DNA: TGTGCCAGCAGCGTGGCCAGGCGACGGTCTGGGGCCAACGTCCTGACTTTC.

This clone was found many times. V is TRBV6-1 and J is TRBJ1-1; D is unclear. CDR3 length: 13 amino acids. V was cut by 6 bases and J by 1 base, with 9 bases left in between. CDR1 is MNHNS, CDR2 SASEGT, per germline. The CDR3 nucleotides read TGTGCCAGCAGACCCACACCGAACACTGAAGCTTTCTTT. The encoded protein is CASRPTPNTEAFF.

The J gene is TRBJ1-2, the V gene TRBV6-2 or TRBV6-3, with TRBD1 matching over 7 bases. The V segment lost 0 bases and the J segment 1 base; nucleotides outside the gene matches: 14. Germline-derived CDR1 and CDR2 are MNHEY and SVGEGT. The CDR3 contains 19 residues. For the CDR3, the DNA is TGTGCCAGCAGTTACTCGACAGGACAGGCACTTACCTATAACTATGGCTACACCTTC. Encoded protein: CASSYSTGQALTYNYGYTF.

This clone was counted many times. The rearrangement uses TRBV7-9 and TRBJ1-1; no definite D call. In germline, CDR1 is SEHNR, CDR2 FQNEAQ (reference sequence). V lost 3 bases to trimming and J lost 1 base, with 12 bases between them. The CDR3 contains 15 residues. CDR3 coding DNA: TGTGCCAGCAGCTTCTTGCGACATAGGAACACTGAAGCTTTCTTT. This sequence encodes CASSFLRHRNTEAFF.

There are many counts of this clone. This chain uses TRBV28 with TRBJ1-6, with TRBD1 matching 7 bases. V gave up 5 bases and J gave up 6 bases; unmatched junction bases: 7. In germline, CDR1 is MDHEN, CDR2 SYDVKM. This CDR3 contains 15 residues. The DNA for the CDR3 is TGTGCCAGCAGTCTCCCACAGGGGCGTAATTCACCCCTCCACTTT. Translated: CASSLPQGRNSPLHF.

This clone is judged medium-sized. The junction and the germline gene differ at one end; a read error may be behind it. V is TRBV6-5 and J is TRBJ2-7; TRBD2 matches at 8 bases. CDR1 MNHEY and CDR2 SVGAGI come from the germline V gene. This CDR3 region has 15 residues. CDR3 nucleotide sequence: TGTGCCACCAGTTACCAGGGCGGGGGGATCTACGAGCAGTACTTC. Translated, it gives CATSYQGGGIYEQYF.

This clone was counted ten times or more. The chain couples TRBV15 to TRBJ1-3; no clear D gene. There are 14 residues in the CDR3. Trimming left V 2 bases short and J 8 bases short, with 13 bases between. Germline-derived CDR1 and CDR2 are LNHNV and YYDKDF (reference sequence). Written as DNA, the CDR3 is TGTGCCACCAGCAGAACCCCCGGGCGGGACACCATATATTTT. Residues: CATSRTPGRDTIYF.

The sample holds many counts of this clone. The V and J genes are TRBV28 and TRBJ1-3, with D perhaps matching TRBD1 (5 bases). The V end was cut by 3 bases, the J end by 4 bases, with 16 bases between. This CDR3 spans 16 amino acids. Germline values: CDR1 MDHEN, CDR2 SYDVKM. Here the CDR3 DNA reads TGTGCCAGCAGTTTCGCTGGGGGTAATCTCGGAAACACCATATATTTT. It yields the protein CASSFAGGNLGNTIYF.

By share of the sample, this clone is large. V and J are TRBV2 and TRBJ2-1; 10 bases are shared with TRBD2. J was trimmed by 8 bases and V by 6 bases; bases with no gene match: 7. CDR3 length: 14 residues. Germline-derived CDR1 and CDR2 are SNHLY and FYNNEI. CDR3 bases: TGTGCCAGCAGGTCCGGGACTAGCGATCATGAGCAGTTCTTC. Translating it yields CASRSGTSDHEQFF.

At least ten counts were recorded for this clone. This chain uses TRBV18 with TRBJ1-1; tentative D call: TRBD1 (6 bases). This CDR3 has 14 residues. The V and J ends lost 4 bases and 4 bases respectively, with 13 bases between them. From germline, CDR1 is KGHSH and CDR2 LQKENI. The CDR3 DNA follows: TGTGCCAGCTCACGACAGGAGTTGAGCACTGAAGCTTTCTTT. Its translation is CASSRQELSTEAFF.

Ten or more counts support this clone. V gene TRBV20-1 combines with J gene TRBJ1-6, with TRBD1 identical over 8 bases. Germline assignment: CDR1 DFQATT and CDR2 SNEGSKA (reference sequence). The CDR3 consists of 15 residues. The ends lost 0 bases at V and 13 bases at J; junction bases unmatched: 11. CDR3 in amino acids: CSARDTGQGEFPLHF. In DNA, the CDR3 is TGCAGTGCTAGAGACACAGGACAGGGTGAATTTCCCCTCCACTTT.